These T cell receptor beta chains were read from a single sample in a study of T cells after yellow fever vaccination. TCRdb recomputed calls from the 5' RACE reads with MiXCR, one row per CDR3 protein. The sample yields 400,000 to 650,000 distinct CDR3 sequences, 21% seen once. Sequencing was performed on PBMCs, taken roughly 23 days after the first yellow fever vaccination. These receptors were obtained from a man between 18 and 29 years old who received the YFV17D yellow fever vaccine. Each CDR3 is given with its conserved first and last residue. Each record gives: D gene, J gene, clone size, V gene, CDR3 protein, CDR3 DNA. A D gene is named only where the DNA matches it firmly. Rows give clone size only sometimes, using once, few, many, or a class for an expanded clone.

- | TRBJ1-2 | - | TRBV9 | CASSVESRGGGGYTF | TGTGCCAGCAGCGTTGAGTCCCGGGGGGGCGGGGGCTACACCTTC
- | TRBJ2-2 | few | TRBV4-2 | CASSQDIGKGTGELFF | TGTGCCAGCAGCCAAGATATAGGGAAGGGTACCGGGGAGCTGTTTTTT
- | TRBJ2-2 | few | TRBV12-5 | CASARGGTGELFF | TGTGCTAGTGCCAGGGGTGGCACCGGGGAGCTGTTTTTT
TRBD2 | TRBJ2-6 | - | TRBV11-1 | CASSLAPSGDLGANVLTF | TGTGCCAGCAGCTTAGCGCCTAGCGGGGATCTTGGGGCCAACGTCCTGACTTTC
- | TRBJ2-3 | - | TRBV12-3/TRBV12-4 | CASSTGDTQYF | TGTGCCAGCAGCACAGGGGATACGCAGTATTTT
- | TRBJ1-6 | few | TRBV3-1 | CASSQEAAGYTSYNSPLHF | TGTGCCAGCAGCCAAGAAGCGGCGGGTTATACCTCCTATAATTCACCCCTCCACTTT
TRBD2 | TRBJ2-3 | many | TRBV5-1 | CASSLPTAGGDTQYF | TGCGCCAGCAGCTTACCTACGGCGGGAGGAGATACGCAGTATTTT
- | TRBJ2-3 | - | TRBV5-1 | CASSMADNPSTDTQYF | TGCGCCAGCAGCATGGCGGATAATCCTAGCACAGATACGCAGTATTTT
- | TRBJ1-2 | - | TRBV20-1 | CSARVWEFANYGYTF | TGCAGTGCTAGAGTTTGGGAGTTCGCTAACTATGGCTACACCTTC
- | TRBJ1-5 | few | TRBV6-2/TRBV6-3 | CASSYGPAGANQPQHF | TGTGCCAGCAGTTACGGCCCCGCGGGGGCGAATCAGCCCCAGCATTTT